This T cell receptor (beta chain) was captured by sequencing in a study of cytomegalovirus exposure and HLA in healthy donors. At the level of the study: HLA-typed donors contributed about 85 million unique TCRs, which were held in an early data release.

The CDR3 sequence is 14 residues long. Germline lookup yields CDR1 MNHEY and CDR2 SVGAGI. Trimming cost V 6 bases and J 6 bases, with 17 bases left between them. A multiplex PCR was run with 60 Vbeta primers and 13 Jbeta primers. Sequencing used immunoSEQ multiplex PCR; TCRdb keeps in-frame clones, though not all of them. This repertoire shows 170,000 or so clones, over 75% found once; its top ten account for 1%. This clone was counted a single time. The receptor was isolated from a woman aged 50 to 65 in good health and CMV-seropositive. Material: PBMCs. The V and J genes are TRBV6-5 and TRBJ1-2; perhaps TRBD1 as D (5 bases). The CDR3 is CASREGGGANGYTF. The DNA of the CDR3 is TGTGCCAGCAGAGAAGGTGGAGGGGCAAATGGCTACACCTTC.